The clone carrying this TCR beta chain was seen only a few times. Its target is not known. This specimen belongs to a study of T cells in localized non-small cell lung cancer. Using immunoSEQ multiplex PCR, the repertoire was profiled, and TCRdb retains in-frame clones only, with some absent. The repertoire holds about 5,200 clones, with about a third as singletons. V lost 5 bases and J lost 6, with 14 bases in between. The length of the CDR3 is 14 residues. The germline gives CDR1 GTSNPN, CDR2 SVGIG (reference sequence). General study points: Uninvolved neighboring lung showed the greatest T cell clonality, exceeding tumor.

The source was lung tumor tissue, collected before any cancer treatment. The source of this sequence is a female donor of 60 years or more with stage I lung adenocarcinoma. The rearrangement uses TRBV30 and TRBJ1-6, with D perhaps matching TRBD1 (5 bases). The CDR3 DNA reads TGTGCCTGGTGGGATGGGGCAGGTAATTCACCCCTCCACTTT. Encoded protein: CAWWDGAGNSPLHF. The full variable domain, with the rest looked up from reference TRBV30 and TRBJ1-6, is SQTIHQWPATLVQPVGSPLSLECTVEGTSNPNLYWYRQAAGRGLQLLFYSVGIGQISSEVPQNLSASRPQDRQFILSSKKLLLSDSGFYLCAWWDGAGNSPLHFGNGTRLTVT.